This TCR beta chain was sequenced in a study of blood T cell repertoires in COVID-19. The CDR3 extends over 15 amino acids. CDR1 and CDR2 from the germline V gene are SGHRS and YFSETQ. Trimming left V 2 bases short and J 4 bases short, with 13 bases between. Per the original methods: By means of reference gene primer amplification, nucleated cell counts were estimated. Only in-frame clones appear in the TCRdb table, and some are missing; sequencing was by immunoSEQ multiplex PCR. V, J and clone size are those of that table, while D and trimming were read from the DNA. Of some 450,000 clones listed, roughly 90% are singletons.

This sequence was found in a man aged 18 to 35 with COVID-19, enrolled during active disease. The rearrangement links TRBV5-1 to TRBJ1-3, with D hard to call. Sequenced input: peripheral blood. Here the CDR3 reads CASSLSYSQGNTIYF. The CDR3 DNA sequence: TGCGCCAGCAGCTTATCTTACAGCCAAGGAAACACCATATATTTT.